These 17 T cell receptor beta chains were all obtained from the same sample, sequenced in a study of OX40 agonist ivuxolimab in advanced cancers. Some clones are missing from TCRdb's copy, which holds only in-frame ones; the method was immunoSEQ multiplex PCR. This table holds 72,000 or so clones, 80% found once. Sequenced material: CD4+ or CD8+ T cells sorted from blood, taken in a trial of the OX40 agonist ivuxolimab. These receptors all come from an adult with an advanced solid tumor such as melanoma, head and neck, liver or kidney cancer.

This clone was picked up a small number of times. Sequence at one end of the junction differs from germline and may be a read error. The V and J genes are TRBV6-5 and TRBJ1-1, with a tentative D call TRBD1 (5 bases). Germline CDR1 reads MNHEY; CDR2 reads SVGAGI. This CDR3 is 12 amino acids long. DNA of the CDR3: TGTGCCAGCAGCTCCCTCGGAAGGGGCGTAGTCTTT. Its translation is CASSSLGRGVVF.

This rearrangement joins TRBV5-4 to TRBJ1-1, with D unresolved. Trimming stripped 4 bases from V and 3 bases from J, with 10 bases between. In germline, CDR1 is SGHNT, CDR2 YYREEE (reference sequence). The CDR3 is 13 amino acids. The CDR3 loop is CASSVVYDTEAFF. Written as DNA, the CDR3 is TGTGCCAGCAGCGTGGTATATGACACTGAAGCTTTCTTT. The whole variable domain, filled in from reference TRBV5-4 and TRBJ1-1, reads ETGVTQSPTHLIKTRGQQVTLRCSSQSGHNTVSWYQQALGQGPQFIFQYYREEENGRGNFPPRFSGLQFPNYSSELNVNALELDDSALYLCASSVVYDTEAFFGQGTRLTVV.

This CDR3 is CASSGQNYGYTF. CDR3 nucleotide sequence: TGTGCCAGCAGCGGGCAGAACTATGGCTACACCTTC. The chain uses TRBV2 and TRBJ1-2; D is unclear. Germline V lookup: CDR1 SNHLY, CDR2 FYNNEI. This CDR3 spans 12 amino acids. The V and J ends lost 6 bases and 2 bases respectively, with 7 bases between them.

This clone occurred a few times. The rearrangement joins TRBV2 to TRBJ1-5, with no clear D. This CDR3 contains 13 residues. Germline loops: CDR1 SNHLY, CDR2 FYNNEI. V lost 5 bases, J lost 2 bases, and 7 bases lay in between. The CDR3 region is CASSSGGNQPQHF. The DNA for the CDR3 is TGTGCCAGCAGTAGTGGGGGCAATCAGCCCCAGCATTTT.

The V gene is TRBV6-5, the J gene TRBJ1-5; D gene ambiguous. CDR3 length: 13 residues. Between the trimmed V and J ends, which lost 5 bases and 1 base, there was a span of 6 bases. The germline V gene has CDR1 MNHEY and CDR2 SVGAGI. The CDR3 region is CASSDLSNQPQHF. The CDR3 region has the DNA TGTGCCAGCAGTGATTTGAGCAATCAGCCCCAGCATTTT.

This clone was counted once. The rearrangement links TRBV5-1 to TRBJ2-7; maybe TRBD1 (5 bases). Germline V gene lookup returns CDR1 SGHRS and CDR2 YFSETQ. This CDR3 contains 18 residues. Trimming pared 1 base from V and 2 bases from J, leaving 22 bases between. The CDR3 DNA reads TGCGCCAGCAGCTTGAACACCCTCAGGGCTGTCCAAACCTACGAGCAGTACTTC. Translated: CASSLNTLRAVQTYEQYF.

This clone occurred a few times. The V call is TRBV19, the J call TRBJ1-5; no clear D. This CDR3 has 17 residues. From germline, CDR1 is LNHDA and CDR2 SQIVND (reference sequence). The germline V and J ends were trimmed by 5 bases and 2 bases, with 19 bases remaining between them. In DNA form, the CDR3 reads TGTGCCAGTAGTCCCCCTCCCGACAAGGTGGGCAATCAGCCCCAGCATTTT. This translates into CASSPPPDKVGNQPQHF.

This clone came up a few times. This rearrangement joins TRBV2 to TRBJ2-7; D is undetermined. Germline V gene data show CDR1 as SNHLY and CDR2 as FYNNEI. V was cut by 1 base and J by 2 bases, with 3 bases left in between. CDR3 length equals 12 residues. The CDR3 region has the DNA TGTGCCAGCAGTGAAGGGCCCTACGAGCAGTACTTC. As protein: CASSEGPYEQYF.

V is TRBV2 and J is TRBJ2-2, with 12 bases identical to TRBD1. Germline CDR1 SNHLY, CDR2 FYNNEI. Trimming removed 6 bases from V and 6 bases from J; junction bases left unmatched: 5. There are 15 residues in the CDR3. The CDR3 sequence is CASRAGQGAPGELFF. The CDR3 nucleotides are TGTGCCAGCAGGGCGGGACAGGGGGCACCCGGGGAGCTGTTTTTT.

The genes are TRBV5-4 and TRBJ2-3; D ambiguous. The V gene's germline CDR1 is SGHNT and CDR2 YYREEE (reference sequence). The V gene lost 0 bases and the J gene lost 6 bases, with 11 bases spanning the gap. The CDR3 length is 14 residues. The CDR3 loop reads CASSLGTLGDTQYF. CDR3 nucleotides: TGTGCCAGCAGCTTGGGCACCCTGGGGGATACGCAGTATTTT.

The rearrangement uses TRBV5-4 and TRBJ2-2, with TRBD2 matching over 9 bases. Trimming cost V 4 bases and J 4 bases; bases outside gene matches: 8. CDR1 and CDR2 (germline): SGHNT, YYREEE (reference sequence). This CDR3 contains 16 residues. The CDR3 DNA sequence: TGTGCCAGCAGCGTCGGCGGGGGGGCCTTCACCGGGGAGCTGTTTTTT. Protein sequence: CASSVGGGAFTGELFF.

The chain has TRBV6-5 and TRBJ1-1; D unresolved. Deletions cut 4 bases from V and 1 base from J, with 7 bases between. CDR1 is MNHEY and CDR2 is SVGAGI in the germline V gene. CDR3 length equals 13 residues. As DNA, the CDR3 is TGTGCCAGCAGTTTCGCCGGGAACACTGAAGCTTTCTTT. It encodes CASSFAGNTEAFF.

The chain couples TRBV7-8 to TRBJ1-2; 10 bases line up with TRBD1. Per germline, CDR1 SGHVS and CDR2 FQNEAQ. Trimming at V came to 4 bases and at J to 4 bases, leaving 15 bases not matched to a gene. This CDR3 comprises 18 residues. The CDR3 nucleotides are TGTGCCAGCAGCTCCTTCGGGACAGGGGTCCGCAATTCCTATGGCTACACCTTC. This translates into CASSSFGTGVRNSYGYTF.

This chain uses TRBV7-8 with TRBJ2-7; TRBD1 matches at 7 bases. The CDR3 totals 12 residues. After removal of 5 bases from V and 6 bases from J, the junction contained 4 bases not matched to a gene. In germline, CDR1 is SGHVS, CDR2 FQNEAQ. This CDR3 reads CASSPTGLEQYF. CDR3 sequence (DNA): TGTGCCAGCAGCCCGACAGGGCTCGAGCAGTACTTC.

This clone was counted only a few times. The chain is built from TRBV19 and TRBJ1-4, with D hard to call. Trimming stripped 9 bases from V and 1 base from J, with 9 bases between. Germline CDR1 is LNHDA and CDR2 is SQIVND (reference sequence). The CDR3 totals 13 residues. The CDR3 loop reads CASKQRTNEKLFF. For the CDR3, the DNA is TGTGCCAGCAAGCAACGAACTAATGAAAAACTGTTTTTT.

V usage is TRBV6-5 and J usage is TRBJ1-1; D is ambiguous. Trimming stripped 4 bases from V and 5 bases from J, with 8 bases between. The CDR3 runs to 12 residues. CDR1 and CDR2 from the germline V gene are MNHEY and SVGAGI. The CDR3 loop reads CASSSSRTEAFF. CDR3 bases: TGTGCCAGCAGTTCGTCCCGAACTGAAGCTTTCTTT.

The V and J genes are TRBV15 and TRBJ2-5; tentative D call: TRBD2 (7 bases). The V end was cut by 3 bases, the J end by 5 bases, with 10 bases between. Germline V gene data show CDR1 as LNHNV and CDR2 as YYDKDF (reference sequence). The CDR3 runs to 13 residues. The CDR3 DNA reads as TGTGCCACCAGCAGGGGGAGGGGGGAGACCCAGTACTTC. Its translation: CATSRGRGETQYF.